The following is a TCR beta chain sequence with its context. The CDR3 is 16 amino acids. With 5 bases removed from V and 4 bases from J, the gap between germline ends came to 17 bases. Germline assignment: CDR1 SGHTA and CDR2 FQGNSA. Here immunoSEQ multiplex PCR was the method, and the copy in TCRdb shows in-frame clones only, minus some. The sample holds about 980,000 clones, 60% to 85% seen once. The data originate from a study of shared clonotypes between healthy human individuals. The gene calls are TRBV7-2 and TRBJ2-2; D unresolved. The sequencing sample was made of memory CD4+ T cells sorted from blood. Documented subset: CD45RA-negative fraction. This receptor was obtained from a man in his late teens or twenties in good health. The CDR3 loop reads CASSIGMPQSTGELFF. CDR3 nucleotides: TGTGCCAGCAGCATTGGGATGCCTCAGTCCACCGGGGAGCTGTTTTTT.